This entry lists 23 T cell receptor beta chains sequenced from one sample in a study of blood T cell repertoires in COVID-19. Sequencing used immunoSEQ multiplex PCR; TCRdb keeps in-frame clones, though not all of them. Here the sample spans approximately 280,000 clones, about 89% being singletons. The specimen sequenced was peripheral blood. These receptor sequences come from a man in his forties with acute or convalescent COVID-19.

The rearrangement links TRBV19 to TRBJ1-3, with a possible D match to TRBD1 (6 bases). Per germline, CDR1 LNHDA and CDR2 SQIVND (reference sequence). The V end lost 5 bases, the J end lost 4 bases, and 18 bases lay between the germline ends. This CDR3 comprises 16 residues. CDR3 in DNA: TGTGCCAGTAGTGCCCCAGGGGCATGGAGAGGAAACACCATATATTTT. Protein: CASSAPGAWRGNTIYF.

Points on this clone: Other DNA sequences within the sample encode an identical CDR3. The chain couples TRBV14 to TRBJ1-3; D unresolved. The CDR3 loop spans 13 amino acids. With 0 bases removed from V and 4 bases from J, the gap between germline ends came to 4 bases. The V gene's germline CDR1 is SGHDN and CDR2 FVKESK. The CDR3 is CASSQDRGNTIYF. The DNA for the CDR3 is TGTGCCAGCAGCCAAGATAGAGGAAACACCATATATTTT.

The V gene is TRBV28, the J gene TRBJ1-1; 7 bases align to TRBD1. The CDR3 has 14 residues. Trimming at V came to 4 bases and at J to 3 bases, leaving 5 bases not matched to a gene. Germline V gene lookup returns CDR1 MDHEN and CDR2 SYDVKM. CDR3: CASSSTGDHTEAFF. The CDR3 DNA follows: TGTGCCAGCAGTTCCACAGGGGACCACACTGAAGCTTTCTTT.

The genes are TRBV27 and TRBJ1-2; TRBD1 aligns across 8 bases. Germline-derived CDR1 and CDR2 are MNHEY and SMNVEV (reference sequence). The CDR3 contains 13 residues. V lost 2 bases to trimming and J lost 7 bases; unmatched junction nucleotides: 3. Here the CDR3 reads CASSLQGAAGYTF. CDR3 in DNA: TGTGCCAGCAGTTTACAGGGGGCAGCTGGCTACACCTTC.

This clone was seen only a few times. The rearrangement links TRBV5-5 to TRBJ2-1; 8 bases map to TRBD1. J gave up 9 bases and V 0 bases, and 11 bases lay outside the gene matches. The CDR3 contains 16 residues. Germline values: CDR1 SGHKS, CDR2 YYEKEE (reference sequence). CDR3 amino acids: CASSLEDRVTGPEQFF. In DNA form, the CDR3 reads TGTGCCAGCAGCTTGGAGGACAGGGTTACGGGGCCTGAGCAGTTCTTC.

This clone was counted a single time. This rearrangement joins TRBV7-2 to TRBJ2-3; 11 bases map to TRBD2. V was pared by 1 base and J by 0 bases, with 3 bases of the junction left unmatched. Germline CDR1 SGHTA, CDR2 FQGNSA. This CDR3 is built from 17 residues. The CDR3 DNA is TGTGCCAGCAGCTTAGGGCTAGCGGGGGGTAGCACAGATACGCAGTATTTT. This encodes CASSLGLAGGSTDTQYF.

This clone has more than one count but fewer than ten. V and J are TRBV27 and TRBJ2-7, with 9 positions matching TRBD1. Germline values: CDR1 MNHEY, CDR2 SMNVEV (reference sequence). CDR3 length equals 14 residues. With V trimmed by 6 bases and J by 2 bases, 5 bases remained unmatched. In nucleotides, the CDR3 is TGTGCCAGCAGCTTGGGACAGGGAGCCTACGAGCAGTACTTC. It encodes CASSLGQGAYEQYF.

The CDR3 loop reads CASSVSSGGLPYNEQFF. As DNA, the CDR3 is TGTGCCAGCAGCGTATCTAGCGGGGGGCTCCCCTACAATGAGCAGTTCTTC. This chain uses TRBV9 with TRBJ2-1; TRBD2 matches at 11 bases. The germline V gene has CDR1 SGDLS and CDR2 YYNGEE. V lost 1 base, J lost 2 bases, and 5 bases stayed unmatched. CDR3 length: 17 residues.

This sequence joins TRBV7-9 and TRBJ2-4, with D perhaps matching TRBD1 (5 bases). The V and J ends lost 5 bases and 10 bases respectively, with 12 bases between them. Germline V CDR1 and CDR2: SEHNR, FQNEAQ (reference sequence). There are 12 residues in the CDR3. DNA of the CDR3: TGTGCCAGCAGCCCTCAGGGTGAAATTCAGTACTTC. It specifies CASSPQGEIQYF.

The chain uses TRBV5-4 and TRBJ2-2; the match to TRBD1 covers 7 bases. Germline CDR1 reads SGHNT; CDR2 reads YYREEE (reference sequence). Germline trimming cut 0 bases from V and 7 bases from J; bases unmatched to any gene: 15. The CDR3 contains 18 residues. CDR3 residues: CASSLARVGGVIGGELFF. The CDR3 DNA sequence: TGTGCCAGCAGCTTGGCAAGGGTAGGGGGCGTTATTGGCGGGGAGCTGTTTTTT.

The chain couples TRBV7-9 to TRBJ2-7, with D tentatively TRBD2 (6 bases). The germline CDR1 and CDR2 sequences are SEHNR and FQNEAQ (reference sequence). The CDR3 runs 13 residues. Deletions cut 8 bases from V and 0 bases from J, with 11 bases between. This CDR3 reads CASRDWGSYEQYF. Written as DNA, the CDR3 is TGTGCCAGCCGGGACTGGGGCTCCTACGAGCAGTACTTC.

The rearrangement joins TRBV15 to TRBJ2-7, with a tentative D call TRBD2 (5 bases). The CDR3 is 15 residues long. Between the trimmed V and J ends, which lost 5 bases and 0 bases, there was a span of 14 bases. Germline V gene data show CDR1 as LNHNV and CDR2 as YYDKDF (reference sequence). The CDR3 loop is CATSEGPLGSYEQYF. For the CDR3, the DNA is TGTGCCACCAGCGAGGGCCCCCTGGGCTCCTACGAGCAGTACTTC.

The V and J genes are TRBV12-3 or TRBV12-4 and TRBJ1-1; D unresolved. The V end lost 5 bases, the J end lost 0 bases, and 7 bases lay between the germline ends. This CDR3 is 13 amino acids long. CDR3 amino acids: CASSGRMNTEAFF. The CDR3 region has the DNA TGTGCCAGCAGTGGGAGGATGAACACTGAAGCTTTCTTT.

The CDR3 coding sequence is TGTGCCAGCAGCACCCCCGCGGGGGCCAACGTCCTGACTTTC. Encoded protein: CASSTPAGANVLTF. The V call is TRBV11-2, the J call TRBJ2-6; D gene uncertain. From germline, CDR1 is SGHAT and CDR2 FQNNGV. Trimming left V 5 bases short and J 4 bases short, with 9 bases between. The CDR3 spans 14 residues.

J is TRBJ2-2 and V is TRBV10-1, with D perhaps matching TRBD1 (6 bases). Trimming left V 8 bases short and J 9 bases short, with 13 bases between. CDR3 length: 12 residues. In germline, CDR1 is WNHNN, CDR2 SYGVQD (reference sequence). Here the CDR3 reads CASGDRSRELFF. CDR3 coding DNA: TGCGCCAGCGGAGACAGGTCCAGGGAGCTGTTTTTT.

The rearrangement uses TRBV19 and TRBJ2-1; D uncertain. V lost 3 bases to trimming and J lost 9 bases, with 9 bases between them. The length of the CDR3 is 12 residues. Germline V lookup: CDR1 LNHDA, CDR2 SQIVND (reference sequence). Here the CDR3 DNA reads TGTGCCAGTAGTATCGGGTGGAGTGAGCAGTTCTTC. It specifies CASSIGWSEQFF.

This clone was seen more than once but under ten times. The rearrangement uses TRBV9 and TRBJ1-3, with 10 bases fitting TRBD1. With V trimmed by 0 bases and J by 2 bases, 2 bases remained unmatched. The CDR3 has 16 residues. Germline-derived CDR1 and CDR2 are SGDLS and YYNGEE. The DNA of the CDR3 is TGTGCCAGCAGCGTAGGACAGGGGGCCCCTGGAAACACCATATATTTT. Translating it yields CASSVGQGAPGNTIYF. The whole variable domain, remainder taken from reference TRBV9 and TRBJ1-3, is DSGVTQTPKHLITATGQRVTLRCSPRSGDLSVYWYQQSLDQGLQFLIQYYNGEERAKGNILERFSAQQFPDLHSELNLSSLELGDSALYFCASSVGQGAPGNTIYFGEGSWLTVV.

V gene TRBV6-6 combines with J gene TRBJ1-5; possible D gene TRBD1, 6 bases. CDR1 is MNHNY, CDR2 SVGAGI, per germline (reference sequence). V was pared by 6 bases and J by 0 bases, with 15 bases between. CDR3 length: 16 amino acids. The CDR3 loop reads CASSRGGADSNQPQHF. The CDR3 DNA reads TGTGCCAGCAGCCGCGGGGGGGCAGATAGCAATCAGCCCCAGCATTTT.

V and J are TRBV12-3 or TRBV12-4 and TRBJ2-3, with D possibly TRBD1 on 5 matching bases. The CDR3 runs 13 residues. V was pared by 1 base and J by 4 bases, with 6 bases between. The CDR3 DNA sequence: TGTGCCAGCAGTTTAGGCAGGGCAGATACGCAGTATTTT. Translation gives CASSLGRADTQYF.

This chain joins TRBV18 and TRBJ2-7; no clear D gene. CDR1 is KGHSH, CDR2 LQKENI, per germline. This CDR3 has 14 amino acids. V was trimmed by 6 bases and J by 5 bases, leaving 17 bases between them. CDR3 bases: TGTGCCAGCTCTATTACGAACAGCAGGAACGAGCAGTACTTC. As protein: CASSITNSRNEQYF.

The CDR3 spells CASSSRTVDRFSGYTF. The DNA of the CDR3 is TGTGCCAGCAGTTCTCGGACCGTGGACAGATTCAGTGGCTACACCTTC. The chain joins TRBV2 to TRBJ1-2, with TRBD1 as a possible D gene (6 bases). The CDR3 covers 16 residues. The ends were cut back, 5 bases at V and 7 bases at J, with 23 bases in the middle. Germline assignment: CDR1 SNHLY and CDR2 FYNNEI.

Of note for this clone: The sample has other DNA sequences that encode this CDR3 too. V usage is TRBV2 and J usage is TRBJ1-5, with 9 bases fitting TRBD1. The V segment lost 6 bases and the J segment 4 bases; nucleotides outside the gene matches: 4. The germline V gene has CDR1 SNHLY and CDR2 FYNNEI. The CDR3 has 14 residues. The DNA for the CDR3 is TGTGCCAGCAGCGGGACAGGGCCAAATCAGCCCCAGCATTTT. Translating it yields CASSGTGPNQPQHF.

V usage is TRBV24-1 and J usage is TRBJ2-1, with 10 bases fitting TRBD2. J gave up 3 bases and V 4 bases, and 5 bases lay outside the gene matches. The CDR3 has 16 amino acids. Germline-derived CDR1 and CDR2 are KGHDR and SFDVKD. For the CDR3, the DNA is TGTGCCACCAGTGAGAAGCGGGGGGGACGCTACAATGAGCAGTTCTTC. This translates into CATSEKRGGRYNEQFF.